These 11 T cell receptor beta chains came from one sample sequenced in a study of metastatic and nonmetastatic thyroid tumors. Before thyroid surgery, none of the patients had received any treatment. With MiXCR, TCRdb called clones anew from the PCR reads. The repertoire holds 21,000 or so clones, with about 28% as singletons. The sample comprised tumor tissue. These receptors originate from a male donor with papillary thyroid cancer or a benign thyroid nodule (not recorded which). Some clones in this sample may be carry-over from other donors' samples.

Details on this clone: An end of the junction does not agree with germline; a read error may underlie this. V is TRBV28 and J is TRBJ2-7; D possibly corresponds to TRBD1 (6 bases). The CDR3 extends over 16 amino acids. Per germline, CDR1 MDHEN and CDR2 SYDVKM. The CDR3 sequence is CASKGQQYAHSCEQYF. CDR3 bases: TGTGCCAGCAAGGGACAACAATATGCCCATTCCTGCGAGCAGTACTTC.

This clone was observed many times. The same CDR3 can be traced to other DNA sequences in this sample. This chain joins TRBV25-1 and TRBJ2-1; D is possibly TRBD1 (6 bases). The CDR3 is 13 residues long. V lost 6 bases, J lost 3 bases, and 9 bases lay in between. Germline CDR1 reads MGHDK; CDR2 reads SYGVNS. CDR3: CASRPGHYNEQFF. The CDR3 DNA is TGTGCCAGCAGACCGGGACACTACAATGAGCAGTTCTTC.

This clone was seen a few times. The genes are TRBV27 and TRBJ2-3, with TRBD2 matching over 8 bases. J was trimmed by 4 bases and V by 5 bases; bases with no gene match: 5. Germline assignment: CDR1 MNHEY and CDR2 SMNVEV (reference sequence). This CDR3 is 14 amino acids long. The CDR3 region is CASSPAGEPDTQYF. In nucleotides, the CDR3 is TGTGCCAGCAGTCCAGCGGGAGAACCAGATACGCAGTATTTT.

V usage is TRBV11-2 and J usage is TRBJ1-1; D perhaps matches TRBD1 (5 bases). V shed 5 bases and J shed 5 bases, with 21 bases lying between them. Looked up from germline, CDR1 is SGHAT and CDR2 is FQNNGV. The CDR3 is 16 residues long. The CDR3 here is CASSERTGRRGTEAFF. The CDR3 nucleotides are TGTGCCAGCAGCGAACGTACTGGGAGGAGGGGAACTGAAGCTTTCTTT.

This clone showed up many times. The genes are TRBV7-9 and TRBJ2-2; either TRBD1 or TRBD2 may fit D (5 bases each). This CDR3 is built from 14 residues. V lost 5 bases to trimming and J lost 1 base, with 8 bases between them. CDR1 and CDR2 from the germline V gene are SEHNR and FQNEAQ (reference sequence). The CDR3 loop is CASSRGENTGELFF. The DNA for the CDR3 is TGTGCCAGCAGCAGAGGGGAGAACACCGGGGAGCTGTTTTTT.

This clone has at least ten counts. The chain combines TRBV20-1 with TRBJ2-7; 7 bases line up with TRBD1. The germline V gene encodes CDR1 DFQATT and CDR2 SNEGSKA (reference sequence). The CDR3 runs 15 residues. J was trimmed by 0 bases and V by 3 bases; bases with no gene match: 8. The CDR3 loop is CSASPGTEYSYEQYF. The CDR3 region has the DNA TGCAGTGCTAGCCCCGGGACAGAGTACTCCTACGAGCAGTACTTC.

This clone was seen a handful of times. The chain joins TRBV24-1 to TRBJ2-7; 8 nucleotides agree with TRBD1. J was trimmed by 3 bases and V by 4 bases; bases with no gene match: 10. There are 16 residues in the CDR3. Germline CDR1 reads KGHDR; CDR2 reads SFDVKD. The CDR3, as DNA: TGTGCCACCAGTGACCGCGGACAGGGAGGAGGCTACGAGCAGTACTTC. Protein product: CATSDRGQGGGYEQYF.

With regard to this clone: Other DNA sequences within the sample encode an identical CDR3. The chain recombines TRBV6-1 with TRBJ2-4, with D perhaps matching TRBD2 (5 bases). The V and J ends lost 3 bases and 7 bases respectively, with 13 bases between them. CDR1 MNHNS and CDR2 SASEGT come from the germline V gene. The CDR3 extends over 14 amino acids. This chain's CDR3 is CASSDRGLWNIQYF. The CDR3, as DNA: TGTGCCAGCAGTGATAGAGGGCTCTGGAACATTCAGTACTTC.

This clone was picked up a small number of times. V usage is TRBV5-1 and J usage is TRBJ2-7, with 11 bases lining up with TRBD1. The germline gives CDR1 SGHRS, CDR2 YFSETQ. J gave up 1 base and V 4 bases, and 10 bases lay outside the gene matches. This CDR3 is built from 17 residues. The CDR3 region has the DNA TGCGCCAGCAGCCAACCCGGACAGGGGGCCTATTCCTACGAGCAGTACTTC. Its translation: CASSQPGQGAYSYEQYF.

By share, this clone counts as medium-sized. The chain carries TRBV28 and TRBJ2-7; 10 bases match TRBD2. The V gene's germline CDR1 is MDHEN and CDR2 SYDVKM. The CDR3 is 14 residues long. The junction had 10 bases not matched to a gene; V was cut back by 9 bases and J by 5 bases. CDR3 residues: CASQSLAGEHEQYF. The CDR3, as DNA: TGTGCCAGTCAGAGCCTAGCGGGAGAACACGAGCAGTACTTC.

This clone turned up a few times. One base away lies a much larger clone, so this may be a sequencing read error. The J gene is TRBJ1-1, the V gene TRBV29-1; D is undetermined. The CDR3 is 13 amino acids. Trimming removed 8 bases from V and 3 bases from J, with 16 bases in between. Germline assignment: CDR1 SQVTM and CDR2 ANQGSEA. CDR3 residues: CSFPGRQDTEAFF. The CDR3 bases are TGCAGCTTTCCGGGGAGGCAGGACACTGAAGCTTTCTTT.